This T cell receptor (beta chain) was captured in a study of blood T cell repertoires in COVID-19. The protocol was immunoSEQ multiplex PCR, while the TCRdb copy is restricted to in-frame clones and leaves out a portion. The repertoire holds 150,000 or so clones, with less than 90% as singletons. This TCR came from a woman aged 45 to 65 who had recovered from COVID-19. The sample consisted of PBMCs or T cells enriched from blood (not recorded which).

CDR3 sequence (DNA): TGTGCCAGCAGCGCCCAGGGGGCGACTGAAGCTTTCTTT. Translating gives CASSAQGATEAFF. The J gene is TRBJ1-1, the V gene TRBV11-2, with 8 bases aligning to TRBD1. The CDR3 runs 13 residues. Trimming cost V 5 bases and J 5 bases; bases outside gene matches: 4. Germline V lookup: CDR1 SGHAT, CDR2 FQNNGV.